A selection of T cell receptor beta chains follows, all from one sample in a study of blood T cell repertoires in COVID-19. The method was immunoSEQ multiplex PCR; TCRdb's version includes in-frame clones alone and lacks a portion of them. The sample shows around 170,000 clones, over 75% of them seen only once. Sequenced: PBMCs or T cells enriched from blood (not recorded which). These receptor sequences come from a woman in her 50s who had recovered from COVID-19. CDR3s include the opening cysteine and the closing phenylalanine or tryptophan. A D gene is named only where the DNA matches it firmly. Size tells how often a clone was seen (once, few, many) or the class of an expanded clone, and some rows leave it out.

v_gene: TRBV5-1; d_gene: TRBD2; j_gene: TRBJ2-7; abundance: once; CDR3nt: TGCGCCAGCAGCTCGGCGACTAGCGGGAGGGACGAGCAGTACTTC; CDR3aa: CASSSATSGRDEQYF
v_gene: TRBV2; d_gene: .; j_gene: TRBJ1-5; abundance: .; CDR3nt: TGTGCCAGCAGTGAAGGGGGGGAACTCAATCAGCCCCAGCATTTT; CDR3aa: CASSEGGELNQPQHF
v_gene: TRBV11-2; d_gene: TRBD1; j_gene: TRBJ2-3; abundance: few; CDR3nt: TGTGCCAGCAGCCGGGACAGGGCAGATACGCAGTATTTT; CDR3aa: CASSRDRADTQYF
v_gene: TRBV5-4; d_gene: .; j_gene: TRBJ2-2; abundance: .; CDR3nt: TGTGCCAGCAGCTGGCGAAGCGGGAACACCGGGGAGCTGTTTTTT; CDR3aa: CASSWRSGNTGELFF
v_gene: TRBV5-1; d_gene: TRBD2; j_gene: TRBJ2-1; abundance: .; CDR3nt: TGCGCCAGCAGCCCCGGGACTAGCGGACAGGAGCAGTTCTTC; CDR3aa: CASSPGTSGQEQFF
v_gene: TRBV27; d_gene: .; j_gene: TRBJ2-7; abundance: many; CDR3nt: TGTGCCAGCAATTACACCCGGGGCTCCTACGAGCAGTACTTC; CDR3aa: CASNYTRGSYEQYF
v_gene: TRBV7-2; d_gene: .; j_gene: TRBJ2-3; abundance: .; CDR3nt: TGTGCCAGCAGGCTAAGCACAGATACGCAGTATTTT; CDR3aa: CASRLSTDTQYF
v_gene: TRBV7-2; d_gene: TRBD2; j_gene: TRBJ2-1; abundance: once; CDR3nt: TGTGCCAGCAGCTTAGCGGGGGGGATGTATGAGCAGTTCTTC; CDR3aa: CASSLAGGMYEQFF
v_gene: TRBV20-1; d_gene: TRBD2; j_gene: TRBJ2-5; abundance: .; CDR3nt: TGCAGTGCTATGAGGGAGGGGACCCAGTACTTC; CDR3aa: CSAMREGTQYF
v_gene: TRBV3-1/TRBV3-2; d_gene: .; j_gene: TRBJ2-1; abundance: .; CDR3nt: TGTGCCAGCAGCCAAGAAGGCAGGACAATGAGCTCCTACAATGAGCAGTTCTTC; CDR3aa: CASSQEGRTMSSYNEQFF
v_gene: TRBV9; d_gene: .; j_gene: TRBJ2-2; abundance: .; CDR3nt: TGTGCCAGCAGCGATGGGGGAGGTCACACCGGGGAGCTGTTTTTT; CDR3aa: CASSDGGGHTGELFF
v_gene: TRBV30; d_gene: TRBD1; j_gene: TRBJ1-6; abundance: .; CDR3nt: TGTGCCTGGAGTGTACCCCGAGACAGGGCATCCTATAATTCACCCCTCCACTTT; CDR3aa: CAWSVPRDRASYNSPLHF
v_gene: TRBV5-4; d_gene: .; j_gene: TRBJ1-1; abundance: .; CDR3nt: TGTGCCAGCAGCTTGGAAGGGGCCCGGAACACTGAAGCTTTCTTT; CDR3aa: CASSLEGARNTEAFF
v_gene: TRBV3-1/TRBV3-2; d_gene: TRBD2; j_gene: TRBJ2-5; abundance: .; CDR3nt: TGTGCCAGCAGCCCCATGGGTAGCGGGAGTGGTCAAGAGACCCAGTACTTC; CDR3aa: CASSPMGSGSGQETQYF
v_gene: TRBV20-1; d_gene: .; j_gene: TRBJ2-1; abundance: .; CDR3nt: TGCAGTGCTAGTACCACTAGGGTCAATGAGCAGTTCTTC; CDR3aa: CSASTTRVNEQFF
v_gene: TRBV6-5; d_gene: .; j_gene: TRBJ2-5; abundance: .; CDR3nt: TGTGCCAGCAGTTACTCGACGGCGGTAGCGGTGGAGACCCAGTACTTC; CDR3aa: CASSYSTAVAVETQYF
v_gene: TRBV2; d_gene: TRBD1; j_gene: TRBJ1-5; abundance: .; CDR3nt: TGTGCCAGCAGGGTACAGGGGGGTAGCAATCAGCCCCAGCATTTT; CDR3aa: CASRVQGGSNQPQHF
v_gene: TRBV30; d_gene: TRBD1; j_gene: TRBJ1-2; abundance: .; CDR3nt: TGTGCCTGGACTAGGGACAGGGTAAACCTATTCAACTATGGCTACACCTTC; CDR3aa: CAWTRDRVNLFNYGYTF
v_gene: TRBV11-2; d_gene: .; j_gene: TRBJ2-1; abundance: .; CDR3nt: TGTGCCAGCAGCTTAGGAATGGGCCCAGGGGTTTTCGATGAGCAGTTCTTC; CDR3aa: CASSLGMGPGVFDEQFF
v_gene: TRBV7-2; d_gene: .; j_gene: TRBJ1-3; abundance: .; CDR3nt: TGTGCCAGCAGCTTGACAGAACACTCTGGAAACACCATATATTTT; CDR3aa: CASSLTEHSGNTIYF
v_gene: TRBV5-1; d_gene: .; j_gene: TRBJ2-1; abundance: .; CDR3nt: TGCGCCAGCAGCTTGGCCCAGACCTACAATGAGCAGTTCTTC; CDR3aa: CASSLAQTYNEQFF
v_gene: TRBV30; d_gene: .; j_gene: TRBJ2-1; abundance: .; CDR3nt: TGTGCCTGGAGCGGTGGAGTCGACAATGAGCAGTTCTTC; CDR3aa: CAWSGGVDNEQFF
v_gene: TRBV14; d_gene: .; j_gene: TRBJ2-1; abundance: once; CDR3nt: TGTGCCAGCAGCCAAGGAGGCGGGGCGCCGCAGTACAATGAGCAGTTCTTC; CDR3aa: CASSQGGGAPQYNEQFF
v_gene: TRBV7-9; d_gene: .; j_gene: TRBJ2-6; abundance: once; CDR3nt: TGTGCCAGCAGCTTACACGGCCCTCGGGTAGCCCTGACTTTC; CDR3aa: CASSLHGPRVALTF
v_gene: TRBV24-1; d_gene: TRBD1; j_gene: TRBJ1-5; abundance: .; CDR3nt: TGTGCCACCAGTGAAGTCAGGGACAGGGGGCGTGGGATTCAGCCCCAGCATTTT; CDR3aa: CATSEVRDRGRGIQPQHF
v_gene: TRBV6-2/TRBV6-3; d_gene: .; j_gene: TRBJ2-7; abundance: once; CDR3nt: TGTGCCAGCAGTTACTCGAGGGAATACGAGCAGTACTTC; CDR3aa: CASSYSREYEQYF
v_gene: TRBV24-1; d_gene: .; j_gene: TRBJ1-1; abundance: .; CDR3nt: TGTGCCACCAGTGATCCGCGGGGTCCCACAGAAGCTTTCTTT; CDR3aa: CATSDPRGPTEAFF
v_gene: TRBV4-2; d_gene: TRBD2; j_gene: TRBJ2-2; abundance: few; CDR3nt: TGTGCCAGCAGCACCCCGACTAGCGGGTTTAACACCGGGGAGCTGTTTTTT; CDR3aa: CASSTPTSGFNTGELFF
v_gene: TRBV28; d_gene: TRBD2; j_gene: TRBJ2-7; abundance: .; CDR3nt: TGTGCCAGCAGTTCTAGCGGGAGTTACGAGCAGTACTTC; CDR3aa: CASSSSGSYEQYF
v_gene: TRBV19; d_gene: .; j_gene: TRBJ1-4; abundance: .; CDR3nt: TGTGCCAGTAGTATGAGGGCAACTAATGAAAAACTGTTTTTT; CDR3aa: CASSMRATNEKLFF
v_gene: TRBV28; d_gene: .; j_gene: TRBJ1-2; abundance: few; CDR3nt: TGTGCCAGCAGTTTAGGTCACGTCGGCTATGGCTACACCTTC; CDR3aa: CASSLGHVGYGYTF
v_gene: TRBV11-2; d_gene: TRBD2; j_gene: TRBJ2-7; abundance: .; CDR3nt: TGTGCCAGCAGCTTAGAGGGCGGGAGGACGGACGAGCAGTACTTC; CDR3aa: CASSLEGGRTDEQYF
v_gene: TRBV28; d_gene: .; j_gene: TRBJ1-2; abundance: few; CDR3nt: TGTGCCGCGGGGGCCCGTAACTATGGCTACACCTTC; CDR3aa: CAAGARNYGYTF
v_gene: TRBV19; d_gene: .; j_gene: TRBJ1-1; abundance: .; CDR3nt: TGTGCCAGTAGTAGAGCCCGGCGGGTCGACACTGAAGCTTTCTTT; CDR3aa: CASSRARRVDTEAFF
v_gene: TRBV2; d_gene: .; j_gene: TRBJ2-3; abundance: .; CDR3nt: TGTGCCAGCAGAGTGGGACTTCCCACAGATACGCAGTATTTT; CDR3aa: CASRVGLPTDTQYF
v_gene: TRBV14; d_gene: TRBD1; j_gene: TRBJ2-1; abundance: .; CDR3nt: TGTGCCAGCAGCGGACAGGGTCCCAATGAGCAGTTCTTC; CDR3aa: CASSGQGPNEQFF
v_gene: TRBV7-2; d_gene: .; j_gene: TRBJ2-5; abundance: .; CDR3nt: TGTGCCAGCAGCTCCTGGGGCGGGAAAGAGACCCAGTACTTC; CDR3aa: CASSSWGGKETQYF
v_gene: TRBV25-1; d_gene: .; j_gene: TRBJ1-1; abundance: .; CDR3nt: TGTGCCAGCGTAAGATCCCAGGGGAACACTGAAGCTTTCTTT; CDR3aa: CASVRSQGNTEAFF
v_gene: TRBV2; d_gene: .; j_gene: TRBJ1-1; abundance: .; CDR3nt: TGTGCCAGCAAGGGGATCATGAACACTGAAGCTTTCTTT; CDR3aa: CASKGIMNTEAFF
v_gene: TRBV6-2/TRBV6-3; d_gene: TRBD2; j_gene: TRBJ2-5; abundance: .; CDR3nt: TGTGCCAGCAGTTCCGACGTGATGCTAGCGGGAGAGACCCAGTACTTC; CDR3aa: CASSSDVMLAGETQYF
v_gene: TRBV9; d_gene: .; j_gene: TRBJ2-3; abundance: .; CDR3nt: TGTGCCAGCAGCGTATCTTCCGCGGGACGCACAGATACGCAGTATTTT; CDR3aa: CASSVSSAGRTDTQYF
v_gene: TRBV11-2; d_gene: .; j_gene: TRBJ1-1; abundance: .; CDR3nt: TGTGCCAGCAGCGTCCCGGTGGACATACTGAACACTGAAGCTTTCTTT; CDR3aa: CASSVPVDILNTEAFF
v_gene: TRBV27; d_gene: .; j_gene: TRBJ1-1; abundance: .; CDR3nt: TGTGCCAGCAGTCCGGACACGTTGGAGGCTTTCTTT; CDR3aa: CASSPDTLEAFF
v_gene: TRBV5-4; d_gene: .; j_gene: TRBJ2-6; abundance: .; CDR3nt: TGTGCCAGCAGCTTGGTAGGGGCCAACGTCCTGACTTTC; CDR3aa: CASSLVGANVLTF
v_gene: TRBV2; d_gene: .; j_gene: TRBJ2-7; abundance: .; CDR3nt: TGTGCCAGCAGTGATCCTCGGGAGACCTACGAGCAGTACTTC; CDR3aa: CASSDPRETYEQYF
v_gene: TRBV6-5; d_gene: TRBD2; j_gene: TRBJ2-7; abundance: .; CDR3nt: TGTGCCAGCAGCTTGACTAGCGGTTCCTACGAGCAGTACTTC; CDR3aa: CASSLTSGSYEQYF
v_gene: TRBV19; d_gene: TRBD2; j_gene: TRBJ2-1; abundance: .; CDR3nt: TGTGCCAGTACGCCCCTAGCGGGAGGCCCGAATGAGCAGTTCTTC; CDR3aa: CASTPLAGGPNEQFF
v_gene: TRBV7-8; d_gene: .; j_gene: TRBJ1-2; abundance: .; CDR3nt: TGTGCCAGCAGCTCTCGACCGCGGCCCCCCTATGGCTACACCTTC; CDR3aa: CASSSRPRPPYGYTF
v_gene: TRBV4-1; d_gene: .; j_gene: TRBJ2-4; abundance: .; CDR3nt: TGCGCCAGCAGCCAAGATCCTAGGCCTTCGAGCATTCAGTACTTC; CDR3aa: CASSQDPRPSSIQYF
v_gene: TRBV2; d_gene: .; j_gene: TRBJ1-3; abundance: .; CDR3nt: TGTGCCAGCAGTCCCCCGGGGGGAGGTTTAGGAAACACCATATATTTT; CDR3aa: CASSPPGGGLGNTIYF
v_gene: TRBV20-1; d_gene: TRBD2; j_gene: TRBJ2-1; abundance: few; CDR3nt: TGCAGTGCTAGTTTGACCGGGAGCGGGAGGTCTGGAGAGCAGTTCTTC; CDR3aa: CSASLTGSGRSGEQFF
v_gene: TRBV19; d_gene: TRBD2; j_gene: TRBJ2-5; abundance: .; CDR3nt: TGTGCCAGTAGTACCTTCGGACTAGCGGGACACGAGACCCAGTACTTC; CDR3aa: CASSTFGLAGHETQYF
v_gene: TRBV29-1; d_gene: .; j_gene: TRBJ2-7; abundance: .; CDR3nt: TGCAGCGTTGAAAGGTCTAGAGGATACGAGCAGTACTTC; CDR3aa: CSVERSRGYEQYF
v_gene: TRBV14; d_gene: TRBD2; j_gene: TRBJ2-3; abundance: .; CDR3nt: TGTGCCAGCAGGATAGCGGGAGGCGCAGATACGCAGTATTTT; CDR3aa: CASRIAGGADTQYF
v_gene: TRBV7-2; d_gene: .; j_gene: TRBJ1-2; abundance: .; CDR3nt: TGTGCCAGCAGCTTGCGGGTTGTCTATGGCTACACCTTC; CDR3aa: CASSLRVVYGYTF